The clone carrying this T cell receptor beta chain appeared once. These data come from a study of blood T cell repertoires in COVID-19. Background on the study: There were acute and convalescent COVID-19 samples, and they came from the United States, Italy and Spain. T cells, B-cell-depleted T cells, or PBMCs provided the cDNA or gDNA that served as material.

The assay was immunoSEQ multiplex PCR, and TCRdb's table has in-frame clones only and misses some. The sample carries a few hundred thousand clones, about 88% recorded once. Germline V lookup: CDR1 MNHEY, CDR2 SMNVEV (reference sequence). Deletions cut 5 bases from V and 3 bases from J, with 14 bases between. The CDR3 is 15 amino acids. The study drew participants aged roughly 18 to 95 years from approximately 23 US areas. Clinical histories supplied by participants themselves formed the basis of cohort assignment. What was sequenced was PBMCs or T cells enriched from blood (not recorded which). This receptor was obtained from a man aged 25 to 45 with acute COVID-19. The rearrangement joins TRBV27 to TRBJ1-5; D uncertain. The CDR3 nucleotides are TGTGCCAGCAGTCTCTACGCCCAGGACAATCAGCCCCAGCATTTT. Amino acids: CASSLYAQDNQPQHF.